The 4 T cell receptor beta chains reported below all come from one sample, sequenced in a study of metastatic and nonmetastatic thyroid tumors. MiXCR was used by TCRdb to re-call the PCR reads. The sample carries about 15,000 clones, 3.5% to 4.5% recorded once. Thyroid surgery took place with no prior treatment in any patient. The source material was tumor tissue. All receptors derive from a female donor with papillary thyroid cancer or a benign thyroid nodule (not recorded which). Some clones in this sample may be carry-over from other donors' samples.

In this sample, this clone turned up many times. The rearrangement links TRBV18 to TRBJ1-3, with D tentatively TRBD1 (6 bases). This CDR3 is built from 15 residues. The V end lost 4 bases, the J end lost 3 bases, and 13 bases lay between the germline ends. The V gene's germline CDR1 is KGHSH and CDR2 LQKENI. Written as DNA, the CDR3 is TGTGCCAGCTCACGCGGGACACCGAATGGAAACACCATATATTTT. It encodes CASSRGTPNGNTIYF.

This clone was counted between two and nine times. The CDR3 DNA follows: TGTGCCAGCAGCTTGAGGGCGGGAGTCGGAGATACGCAGTATTTT. It is translated as CASSLRAGVGDTQYF. This sequence joins TRBV5-6 and TRBJ2-3; 7 positions match TRBD2. Germline CDR1 reads SGHDT; CDR2 reads YYEEEE. This CDR3 contains 15 residues. V gave up 1 base and J gave up 5 bases; unmatched junction bases: 7.

This clone ranks as medium-sized. The chain is built from TRBV7-9 and TRBJ1-2; D ambiguous. The CDR3 sequence is 12 residues long. The germline V gene has CDR1 SEHNR and CDR2 FQNEAQ (reference sequence). The V and J ends lost 9 bases and 3 bases respectively, with 11 bases between them. The chain's CDR3 is CARERWDYGYTF. Written as DNA, the CDR3 is TGTGCCAGAGAGAGGTGGGACTATGGCTACACCTTC. The full variable domain, in which reference TRBV7-9 and TRBJ1-2 provide the parts outside the CDR3, is DTGVSQNPRHKITKRGQNVTFRCDPISEHNRLYWYRQTLGQGPEFLTYFQNEAQLEKSRLLSDRFSAERPKGSFSTLEIQRTEQGDSAMYLCARERWDYGYTFGSGTRLTVV.

This clone was counted between two and nine times. The chain uses TRBV6-4 and TRBJ2-2; possibly TRBD2 for D (5 bases). Germline V CDR1 and CDR2: MRHNA, SNTAGT. V was cut by 3 bases and J by 3 bases, with 5 bases left in between. CDR3 length equals 13 residues. DNA for the CDR3: TGTGCCAGCAGTGAGCGGGACACCGGGGAGCTGTTTTTT. Its translation: CASSERDTGELFF.